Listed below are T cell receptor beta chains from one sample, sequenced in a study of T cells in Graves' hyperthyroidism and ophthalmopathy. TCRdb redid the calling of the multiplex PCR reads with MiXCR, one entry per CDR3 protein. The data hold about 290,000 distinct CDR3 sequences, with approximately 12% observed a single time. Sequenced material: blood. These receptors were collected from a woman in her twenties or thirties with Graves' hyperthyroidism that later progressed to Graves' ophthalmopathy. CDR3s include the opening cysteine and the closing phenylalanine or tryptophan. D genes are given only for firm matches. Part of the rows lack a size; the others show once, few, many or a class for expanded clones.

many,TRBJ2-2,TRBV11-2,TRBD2,TGTGCCAGCAGCTCGACTAGCGGGGGGAACACCGGGGAGCTGTTTTTT,CASSSTSGGNTGELFF
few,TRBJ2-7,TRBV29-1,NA,TGCAGCGCCGTGAGACAGGCCCGGCAGTACTTC,CSAVRQARQYF
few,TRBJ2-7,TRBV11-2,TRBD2,TGTGCCAGCAGCTTCCTCGTGCGGGAGGCGGGCGAGCAGTACTTC,CASSFLVREAGEQYF
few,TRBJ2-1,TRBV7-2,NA,TGTGCCAGCAGCTCCCCCCGGAGGGGGAGCTTGAGCGGATACAATGAGCAGTTCTTC,CASSSPRRGSLSGYNEQFF
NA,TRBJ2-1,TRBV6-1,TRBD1,TGTGCCAGCAGCTTAGGACAGGGAGGCGATGAGCAGTTCTTC,CASSLGQGGDEQFF
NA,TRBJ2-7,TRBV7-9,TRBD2,TGTGCCAACAGCCCAGCGCTAGGGACTAGCGGTTTCGGCTCCTACGAGCAGTACTTC,CANSPALGTSGFGSYEQYF
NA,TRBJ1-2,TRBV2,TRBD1,TGTGCCAGCAGCGGGACAGGACTCTATGGCTACACCTTC,CASSGTGLYGYTF
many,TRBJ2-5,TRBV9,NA,TGTGCCAGCAGCGTTAGCGGAGGGACGGGAGAGACCCAGTACTTC,CASSVSGGTGETQYF
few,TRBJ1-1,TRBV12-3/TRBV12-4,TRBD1,TGTGCCAGCAGCTTGCTGCAGGGGGGCACTGAAGCTTTCTTT,CASSLLQGGTEAFF
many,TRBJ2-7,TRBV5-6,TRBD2,TGTGCCAGCAGCTTGAGCGGGACTCCCCAGTACGAGCAGTACTTC,CASSLSGTPQYEQYF
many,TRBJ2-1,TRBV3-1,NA,TGTGCCAGCGTGGCGGTCTCTTACTCCTACAATGAGCAGTTCTTC,CASVAVSYSYNEQFF
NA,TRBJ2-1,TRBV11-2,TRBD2,TGTGCCAGCAGACTGACTAGCGGGGGAGACCGCTCCTACAATGAGCAGTTCTTC,CASRLTSGGDRSYNEQFF
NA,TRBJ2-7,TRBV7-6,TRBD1,TGTGCCAGCAGCCATGGACAGGACGAGCAGTACTTC,CASSHGQDEQYF
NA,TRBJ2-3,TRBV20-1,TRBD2,TGCAGTGCTACTAGCGGGAGGGCTAGCACAGATACGCAGTATTTT,CSATSGRASTDTQYF
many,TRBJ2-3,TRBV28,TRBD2,TGTGCCAGCAGCCTTCTGTGGAGCGGGAGTGCAGATACGCAGTATTTT,CASSLLWSGSADTQYF
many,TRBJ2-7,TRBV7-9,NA,TGTGCCAGCAGCCTGGGAGAGTACGAGCAGTACTTC,CASSLGEYEQYF
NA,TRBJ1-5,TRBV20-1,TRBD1,TGCAGTGCTAGAGGGACAGGGGGCTATCAGCCCCAGCATTTT,CSARGTGGYQPQHF
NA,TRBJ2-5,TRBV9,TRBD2,TGTGCCAGCAGCGTAGTGGGAGGGCCCCAAGAGACCCAGTACTTC,CASSVVGGPQETQYF
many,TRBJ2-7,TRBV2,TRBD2,TGTGCCAGCAGTCGTCCTAGCGGAAACTACGAGCAGTACTTC,CASSRPSGNYEQYF
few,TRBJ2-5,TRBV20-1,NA,TGCAGTGCTAGAGGGGGCTCGGCGCCGACCTGGGAGACCCAGTACTTC,CSARGGSAPTWETQYF
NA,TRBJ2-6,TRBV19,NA,TGTGCCAGCTCCGGGGCAGAAGGGGCCAACGTCCTGACTTTC,CASSGAEGANVLTF
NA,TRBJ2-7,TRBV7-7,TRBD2,TGTGCTAGCAGCCCCTCGGGACTAGGAAGCGACGAGCAGTACTTC,CASSPSGLGSDEQYF
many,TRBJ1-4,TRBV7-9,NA,TGTGCCAGCAGCACCCTGCTAGGGAGAAGTGAAAAACTGTTTTTT,CASSTLLGRSEKLFF
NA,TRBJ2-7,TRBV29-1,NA,TGCAGCGTTGCCGACACCGACGAGCAGTACTTC,CSVADTDEQYF